This TCR beta chain was identified during a study of PD-1 blockade in classical Hodgkin lymphoma. This clone was observed a single time. Described time point: cycle 4 day 1 (C4D1), after 6 weeks of nivolumab. Relapse was seen in all patients after autologous stem cell transplantation, and brentuximab vedotin exposure was variable. Magnetic depletion of non-target cells from thawed PBMCs yielded purified CD8+ T cells. This table comes from immunoSEQ multiplex PCR, and its TCRdb copy is limited to in-frame clones, with some not included. Here the sample spans about 1,400 clones, roughly 79% being singletons. Sequences were derived from CD8+ T cells from blood, sampled before the fourth cycle of nivolumab. The sequence was obtained from a human donor with classical Hodgkin lymphoma. The donor label of this sample is uncertain.

Written as DNA, the CDR3 is TGTGCCAGCAGACCCCCGGGGATAGCGGGAGCTCCAGATACGCAGTATTTT. Translating gives CASRPPGIAGAPDTQYF. The J gene is TRBJ2-3, the V gene TRBV27; 9 nucleotides agree with TRBD2. The J segment lost 4 bases and the V segment lost 6 bases, leaving 14 bases of the junction unmatched. This CDR3 region has 17 residues. CDR1 and CDR2 (germline): MNHEY, SMNVEV (reference sequence).